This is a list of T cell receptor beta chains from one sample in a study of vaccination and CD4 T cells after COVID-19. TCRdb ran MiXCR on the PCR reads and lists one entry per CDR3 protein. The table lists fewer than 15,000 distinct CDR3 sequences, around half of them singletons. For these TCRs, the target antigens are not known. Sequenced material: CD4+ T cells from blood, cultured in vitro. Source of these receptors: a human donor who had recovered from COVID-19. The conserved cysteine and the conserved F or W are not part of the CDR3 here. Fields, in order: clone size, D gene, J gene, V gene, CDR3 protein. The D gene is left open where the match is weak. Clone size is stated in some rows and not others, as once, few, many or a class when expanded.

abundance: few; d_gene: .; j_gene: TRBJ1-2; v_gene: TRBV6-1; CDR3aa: ATPFLAPESYGYT
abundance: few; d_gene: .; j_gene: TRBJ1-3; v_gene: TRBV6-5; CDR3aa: ASSYGLPSSGNTIY
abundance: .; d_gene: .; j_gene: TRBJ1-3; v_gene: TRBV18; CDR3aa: ASSPPAGYAGNTIY
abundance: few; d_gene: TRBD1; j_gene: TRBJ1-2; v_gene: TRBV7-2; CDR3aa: ASSSYPGQGRKGYGYT
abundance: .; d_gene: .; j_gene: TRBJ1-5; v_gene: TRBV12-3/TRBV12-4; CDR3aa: ASSLEGGVQPQH
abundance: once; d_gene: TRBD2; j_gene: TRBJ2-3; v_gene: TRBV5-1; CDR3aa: ASSFSGTSTDTQY
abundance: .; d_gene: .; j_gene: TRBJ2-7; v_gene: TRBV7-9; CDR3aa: ASSPSRSAYEQY
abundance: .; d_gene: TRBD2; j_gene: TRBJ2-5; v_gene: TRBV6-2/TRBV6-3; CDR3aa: ASSLGLAGGVETQY
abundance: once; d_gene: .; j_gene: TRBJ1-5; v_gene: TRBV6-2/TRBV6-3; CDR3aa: ASSKDSYSNQPQH
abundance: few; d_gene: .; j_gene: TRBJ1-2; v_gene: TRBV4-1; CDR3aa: ASSQVGFYGYT
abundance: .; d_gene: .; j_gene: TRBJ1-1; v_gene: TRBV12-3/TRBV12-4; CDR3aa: ASSANRVNTEAF
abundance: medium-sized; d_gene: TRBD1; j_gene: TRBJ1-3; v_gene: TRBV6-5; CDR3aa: ASSYTGTGISGNTIY
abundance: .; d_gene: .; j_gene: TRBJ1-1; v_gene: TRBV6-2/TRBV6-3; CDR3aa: ASRHGGGLLNTEAF
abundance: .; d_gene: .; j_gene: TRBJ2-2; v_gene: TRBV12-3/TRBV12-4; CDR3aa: ASSRGQNTGELF
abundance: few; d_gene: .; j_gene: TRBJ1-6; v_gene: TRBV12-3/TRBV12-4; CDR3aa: ASSWGKDNSPLH
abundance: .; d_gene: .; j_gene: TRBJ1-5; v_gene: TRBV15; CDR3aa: ATSRGAGTLPTNGNQPQH
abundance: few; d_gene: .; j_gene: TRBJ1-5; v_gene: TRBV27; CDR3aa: ASSPLYRNNQPQH
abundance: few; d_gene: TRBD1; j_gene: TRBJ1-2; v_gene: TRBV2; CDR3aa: ASTMTGGNGYT
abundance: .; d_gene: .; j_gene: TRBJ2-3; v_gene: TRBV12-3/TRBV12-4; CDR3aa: ASSLGGGPDTQY
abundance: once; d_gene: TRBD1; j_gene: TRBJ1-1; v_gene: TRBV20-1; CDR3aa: SANRGGTEAF
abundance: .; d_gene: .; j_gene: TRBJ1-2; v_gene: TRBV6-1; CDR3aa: ASTASGKRLGYT
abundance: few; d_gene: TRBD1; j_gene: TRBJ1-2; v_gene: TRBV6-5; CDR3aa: ASSYRPGGYGYT
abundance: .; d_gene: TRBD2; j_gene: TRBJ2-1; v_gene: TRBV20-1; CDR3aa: SARDRVAGGNEQF
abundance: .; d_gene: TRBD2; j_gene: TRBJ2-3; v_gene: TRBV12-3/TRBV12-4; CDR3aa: ASSVTSGGPDTQY
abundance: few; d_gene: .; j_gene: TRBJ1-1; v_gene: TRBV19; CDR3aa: ASSIDRRGNTEAF
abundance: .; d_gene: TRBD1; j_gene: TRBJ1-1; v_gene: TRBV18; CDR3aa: ASSPRSKQGTAF
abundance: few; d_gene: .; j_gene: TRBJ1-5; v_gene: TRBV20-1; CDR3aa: SASTPGSNQPQH
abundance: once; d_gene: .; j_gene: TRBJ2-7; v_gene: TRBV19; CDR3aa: ASSNPPQAGPGRGVYEQY
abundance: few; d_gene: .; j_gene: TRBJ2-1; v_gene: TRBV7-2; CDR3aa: ASSLWRRGQNEQF
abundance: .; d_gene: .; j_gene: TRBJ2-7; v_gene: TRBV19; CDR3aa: ASSILDGPYEQY
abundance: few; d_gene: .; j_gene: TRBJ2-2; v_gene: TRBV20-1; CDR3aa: SASRQLNTGELF
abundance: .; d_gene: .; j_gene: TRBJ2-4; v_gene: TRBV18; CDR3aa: ASSPPREISDIQY
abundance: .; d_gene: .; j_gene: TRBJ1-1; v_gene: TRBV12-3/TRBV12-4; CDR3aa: ASSFSHNTEAF
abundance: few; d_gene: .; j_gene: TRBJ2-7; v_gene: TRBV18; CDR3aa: ASSAGTNAYEQY
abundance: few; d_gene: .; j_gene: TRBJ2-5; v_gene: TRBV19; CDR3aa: ASSIRRAGSETQY
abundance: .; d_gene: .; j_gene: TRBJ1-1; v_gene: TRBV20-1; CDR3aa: SARDPQGIIEAF
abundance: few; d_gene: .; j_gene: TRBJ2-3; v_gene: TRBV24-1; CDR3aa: ATPGGAVGRPNTQY
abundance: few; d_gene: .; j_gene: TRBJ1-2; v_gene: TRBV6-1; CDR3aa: ASSALGLDYGYT
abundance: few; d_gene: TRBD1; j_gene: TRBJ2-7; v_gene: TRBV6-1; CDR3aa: ASRGTGSYEQY
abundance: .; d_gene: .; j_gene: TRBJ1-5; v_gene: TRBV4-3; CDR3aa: ASSQDTNQPQH
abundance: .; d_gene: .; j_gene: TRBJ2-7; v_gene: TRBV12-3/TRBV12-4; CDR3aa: ASSLGGAIYEQY
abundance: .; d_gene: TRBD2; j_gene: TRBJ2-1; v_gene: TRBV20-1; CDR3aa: SANGVAGTPYNEQF
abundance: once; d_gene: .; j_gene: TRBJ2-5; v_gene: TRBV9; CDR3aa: ASSPRILTGLLQETQY
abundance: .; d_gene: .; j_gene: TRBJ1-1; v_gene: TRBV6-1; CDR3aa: ASRNPGARSTEAF
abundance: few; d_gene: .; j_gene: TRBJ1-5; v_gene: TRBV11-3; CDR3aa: ASSDGGESNQPQH
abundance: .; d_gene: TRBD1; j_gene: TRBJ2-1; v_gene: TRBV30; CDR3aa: AWSGPGQRNNEQF